Below, 21 T cell receptor beta chains from the same sample are listed, as sequenced in a study of cytomegalovirus exposure and HLA in healthy donors. The PCR used 60 Vbeta and 13 Jbeta primers. Some clones are missing from TCRdb's copy, which holds only in-frame ones; the method was immunoSEQ multiplex PCR. The repertoire holds fewer than 90,000 clones, with about 85% as singletons. Sequencing used PBMCs. The receptors originated from a woman aged 40 to 55 in good health and CMV-seropositive.

V gene TRBV27 combines with J gene TRBJ1-2, with 9 positions matching TRBD1. Trimming took 6 bases from V and 6 from J; bases not matched to a gene: 5. The CDR3 sequence is 13 residues long. The V gene's germline CDR1 is MNHEY and CDR2 SMNVEV (reference sequence). CDR3 DNA sequence: TGTGCCAGCAGCCCCGGACAGGGGCATGGCTACACCTTC. This sequence encodes CASSPGQGHGYTF.

The rearrangement links TRBV2 to TRBJ2-5; a weak D match, TRBD1 (6 bases). CDR3 length: 13 residues. Germline assignment: CDR1 SNHLY and CDR2 FYNNEI. V gave up 8 bases and J gave up 5 bases, with 15 bases separating them. The CDR3 spells CASGLTGLETQYF. The DNA of the CDR3 is TGTGCCAGCGGCCTTACAGGGCTCGAGACCCAGTACTTC.

V gene TRBV4-2 combines with J gene TRBJ1-2, with a possible D match to TRBD1 (6 bases). Trimming pared 0 bases from V and 7 bases from J, leaving 9 bases between. The CDR3 is made up of 13 amino acids. The germline V gene has CDR1 LGHNA and CDR2 YNFKEQ. CDR3 loop: CASSQDTGTGYTF. Written as DNA, the CDR3 is TGTGCCAGCAGCCAAGATACAGGGACTGGCTACACCTTC.

This rearrangement joins TRBV28 to TRBJ1-1; tentative D call: TRBD1 (5 bases). The germline gives CDR1 MDHEN, CDR2 SYDVKM. The CDR3 is 14 amino acids. V was shortened by 6 bases and J by 3 bases, with 14 bases between the two germline ends. The DNA for the CDR3 is TGTGCCAGCAGAGAGTTGCCGGGGGACACTGAAGCTTTCTTT. This codes for CASRELPGDTEAFF.

The chain combines TRBV7-3 with TRBJ2-1, with a tentative D call TRBD2 (6 bases). CDR3 length: 15 amino acids. Looked up from germline, CDR1 is SGHTA and CDR2 is FQGTGA. V was clipped by 5 bases and J by 2 bases, with 13 bases between them. CDR3 region: CASSPYTSPYNEQFF. CDR3 coding DNA: TGTGCCAGCAGCCCCTATACTAGCCCCTACAATGAGCAGTTCTTC.

This clone was found a few times. The CDR3: CASSISGRGNTEAFF. CDR3 nucleotide sequence: TGTGCCAGTAGTATAAGCGGGAGGGGGAACACTGAAGCTTTCTTT. V gene TRBV19 combines with J gene TRBJ1-1; possibly TRBD1 for D (5 bases). This CDR3 region has 15 residues. CDR1 LNHDA and CDR2 SQIVND come from the germline V gene (reference sequence). Trimming cost V 2 bases and J 1 base, with 11 bases left between them.

This chain links TRBV28 with TRBJ1-2; possible D gene TRBD1, 6 bases. Germline loops: CDR1 MDHEN, CDR2 SYDVKM. This CDR3 has 14 residues. Trimming stripped 2 bases from V and 1 base from J, with 8 bases between. CDR3 DNA: TGTGCCAGCAGTTTACCAGGGGATAACTATGGCTACACCTTC. Translated: CASSLPGDNYGYTF.

The chain recombines TRBV7-3 with TRBJ2-1; D might be TRBD1 (6 bases). Trimming left V 2 bases short and J 5 bases short, with 10 bases between. The CDR3 is 14 amino acids. Per germline, CDR1 SGHTA and CDR2 FQGTGA. The CDR3 DNA reads as TGTGCCAGCAGCTTACGGACAGCTAACAATGAGCAGTTCTTC. It specifies CASSLRTANNEQFF. Looking up the rest from reference TRBV7-3 and TRBJ2-1 gives the full variable domain: GAGVSQTPSNKVTEKGKYVELRCDPISGHTALYWYRQSLGQGPEFLIYFQGTGAADDSGLPNDRFFAVRPEGSVSTLKIQRTERGDSAVYLCASSLRTANNEQFFGPGTRLTVL.

Only one count was recorded for this clone. V is TRBV28 and J is TRBJ1-1; tentative D call: TRBD1 (5 bases). Per germline, CDR1 MDHEN and CDR2 SYDVKM. The ends were cut back, 5 bases at V and 8 bases at J, with 12 bases in the middle. This CDR3 has 12 residues. CDR3 DNA: TGTGCCAGCAGTCGACAGATACGAGAAGCTTTCTTT. Translating it yields CASSRQIREAFF.

V and J are TRBV19 and TRBJ2-1; D is perhaps TRBD2 (7 bases). Trimming shortened V by 5 bases and J by 6 bases, and 20 bases separated the two germline ends. This CDR3 contains 16 residues. In germline, CDR1 is LNHDA, CDR2 SQIVND (reference sequence). The CDR3 DNA reads TGTGCCAGTAGTTCTCCGGGACTACTAGGGGGCAATGAGCAGTTCTTC. Protein sequence: CASSSPGLLGGNEQFF.

The CDR3 sequence: CAWQGFSSYEQYF. The CDR3 nucleotides are TGTGCCTGGCAGGGTTTCAGCTCCTACGAGCAGTACTTC. The chain uses TRBV30 and TRBJ2-7; possible D gene TRBD1, 5 bases. Germline loops: CDR1 GTSNPN, CDR2 SVGIG (reference sequence). The V gene lost 5 bases and the J gene lost 0 bases, with 11 bases spanning the gap. The CDR3 has 13 amino acids.

The chain recombines TRBV2 with TRBJ2-1; TRBD2 agrees at 9 bases. Per germline, CDR1 SNHLY and CDR2 FYNNEI. V was clipped by 2 bases and J by 2 bases; unmatched bases: 4. CDR3 size: 16 residues. Here the CDR3 DNA reads TGTGCCAGCAGTGAATCGGCGGGAGGGCCCTACAATGAGCAGTTCTTC. It specifies CASSESAGGPYNEQFF.

V is TRBV29-1 and J is TRBJ1-1; TRBD1 agrees at 11 bases. Germline CDR1 reads SQVTM; CDR2 reads ANQGSEA. Trimming took 5 bases from V and 2 from J; bases not matched to a gene: 10. CDR3 length equals 16 residues. CDR3 sequence: CSVFGQGALPNTEAFF. CDR3 bases: TGCAGCGTTTTCGGACAGGGGGCTTTACCAAACACTGAAGCTTTCTTT.

The CDR3 loop is CASSSHGQGLDYGYTF. The CDR3 DNA reads TGTGCCAGCAGCTCGCACGGACAGGGGCTCGACTATGGCTACACCTTC. The V call is TRBV7-9, the J call TRBJ1-2, with 9 nucleotides matching TRBD1. Germline CDR1 SEHNR, CDR2 FQNEAQ (reference sequence). This CDR3 has 16 residues. Trimming took 4 bases from V and 3 from J; bases not matched to a gene: 9.

About this clone: Without the conserved terminal phenylalanine or tryptophan, this CDR3 likely stems from a read error. It is unclear where the CDR3 begins or ends on the DNA, so no DNA is shown, and the CDR3 is as TCRdb lists it. This chain links TRBV21-1 with TRBJ1-5. TRBV21-1 is an annotated pseudogene. The CDR3 is 9 residues long, counting both termini. Here the CDR3 reads CASSKEPGT.

The rearrangement joins TRBV27 to TRBJ2-7; 7 positions agree with TRBD1. The germline V gene has CDR1 MNHEY and CDR2 SMNVEV (reference sequence). V lost 5 bases and J lost 4; bases outside the gene matches: 8. This CDR3 region has 14 residues. CDR3 nucleotides: TGTGCCAGCAGTAGGACCGGGACAGATTACGAGCAGTACTTC. Translation: CASSRTGTDYEQYF.

The chain recombines TRBV7-2 with TRBJ1-5, with 7 nucleotides matching TRBD1. J lost 5 bases, V lost 3 bases, and 7 bases had no gene match. Germline-derived CDR1 and CDR2 are SGHTA and FQGNSA. CDR3 size: 15 residues. The chain's CDR3 is CASSFSGTVDQPQHF. CDR3 coding DNA: TGTGCCAGCAGCTTCTCCGGGACAGTGGATCAGCCCCAGCATTTT.

The chain recombines TRBV28 with TRBJ1-5; 7 positions match TRBD1. Trimming removed 7 bases from V and 6 bases from J; junction bases left unmatched: 15. The CDR3 has 16 amino acids. Germline CDR1 MDHEN, CDR2 SYDVKM. The CDR3 bases are TGTGCCAGCACTAGAGGTCGGCAGGGGGTAGGTCAGCCCCAGCATTTT. It specifies CASTRGRQGVGQPQHF.

The CDR3 DNA reads TGTGCCTGGAGTGTCGGGTTCGCTAACACCGGGGAGCTGTTTTTT. Translated, it gives CAWSVGFANTGELFF. This chain joins TRBV30 and TRBJ2-2; D call uncertain. CDR3 length: 15 residues. The V end lost 0 bases, the J end lost 2 bases, and 10 bases lay between the germline ends. In germline, CDR1 is GTSNPN, CDR2 SVGIG (reference sequence).

The table lists this clone with a few counts. The V gene is TRBV27, the J gene TRBJ2-5; D ambiguous. The CDR3 has 11 residues. With 5 bases removed from V and 5 bases from J, the gap between germline ends came to 6 bases. The germline V gene encodes CDR1 MNHEY and CDR2 SMNVEV (reference sequence). The CDR3 region has the DNA TGTGCCAGCAGTACTGAGGAGACCCAGTACTTC. This gives the protein CASSTEETQYF.

The J gene is TRBJ1-4, the V gene TRBV28, with TRBD1 identical over 10 bases. Unmatched junction bases numbered 24, after V lost 6 bases and J lost 8 bases. The length of the CDR3 is 20 residues. Germline CDR1 MDHEN, CDR2 SYDVKM. CDR3 DNA sequence: TGTGCCAGCAGCTCCCTGGTAATCCGGATAAGCGGGACAGGGGAAGAAAAACTGTTTTTT. This encodes CASSSLVIRISGTGEEKLFF.